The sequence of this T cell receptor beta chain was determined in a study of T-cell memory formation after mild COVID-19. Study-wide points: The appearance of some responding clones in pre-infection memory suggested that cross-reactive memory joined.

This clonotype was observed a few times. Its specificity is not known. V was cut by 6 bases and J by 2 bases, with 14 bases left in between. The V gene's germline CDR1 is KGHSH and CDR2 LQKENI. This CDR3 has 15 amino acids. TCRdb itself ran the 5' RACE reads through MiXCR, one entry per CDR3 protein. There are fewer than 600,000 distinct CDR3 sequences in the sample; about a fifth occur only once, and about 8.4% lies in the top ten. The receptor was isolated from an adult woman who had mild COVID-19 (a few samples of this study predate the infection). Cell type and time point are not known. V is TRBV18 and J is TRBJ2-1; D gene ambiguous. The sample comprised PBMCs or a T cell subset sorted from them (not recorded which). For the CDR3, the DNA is TGTGCCAGCTCCTCCCGGGCCGAGACCTACAATGAGCAGTTCTTC. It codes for CASSSRAETYNEQFF.